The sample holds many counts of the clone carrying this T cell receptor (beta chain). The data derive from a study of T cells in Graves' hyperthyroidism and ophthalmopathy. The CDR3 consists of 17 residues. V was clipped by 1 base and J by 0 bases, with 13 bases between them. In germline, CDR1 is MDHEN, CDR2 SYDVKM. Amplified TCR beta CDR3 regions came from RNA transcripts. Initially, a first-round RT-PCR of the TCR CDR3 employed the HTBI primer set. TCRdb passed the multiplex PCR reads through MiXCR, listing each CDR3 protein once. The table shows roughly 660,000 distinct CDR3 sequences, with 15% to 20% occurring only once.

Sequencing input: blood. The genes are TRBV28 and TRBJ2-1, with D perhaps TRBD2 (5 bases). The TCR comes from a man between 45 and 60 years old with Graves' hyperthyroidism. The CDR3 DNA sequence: TGTGCCAGCAGTTTATCACCGGACCGGGACTCCTACAATGAGCAGTTCTTC. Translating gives CASSLSPDRDSYNEQFF.